The rows below give T cell receptor beta chains drawn from one sample of a study of tumor-infiltrating lymphocytes in glioblastoma multiforme. TCRdb called the multiplex PCR reads again in MiXCR, with one record for every CDR3 protein. This table holds approximately 20,000 distinct CDR3 sequences, roughly 64% found once. Material: peripheral blood. Receptor source: a male donor with glioblastoma. Both conserved end residues are part of each CDR3. The D gene is left open where the match is weak. Where a row states a size, it is once, few, many or the class of an expanded clone; other rows omit it.

TGTGCCAGTGAAGGGGGGACCTCATACGAGCAGTACTTC,CASEGGTSYEQYF,-,TRBJ2-7,TRBV28,-
TGCAGCGTTGGAACTCCCACTCACTATGGCTACACCTTC,CSVGTPTHYGYTF,-,TRBJ1-2,TRBV29-1,-
TGCAGTGCTAGAGACGGCTCTCCGATGGAGACCCAGTACTTC,CSARDGSPMETQYF,many,TRBJ2-5,TRBV20-1,-
TGCGCCAGCAGCCAAGATACTCAAGACTTCACAGATACGCAGTATTTT,CASSQDTQDFTDTQYF,-,TRBJ2-3,TRBV4-1,-
TGTGCCAGCTCAACAACTGCCACATCCTACGAGCAGTACTTC,CASSTTATSYEQYF,-,TRBJ2-7,TRBV18,-
TGCAGCGTTGAGGTAGTGGGCAGGGAGACAGATACGCAGTATTTT,CSVEVVGRETDTQYF,few,TRBJ2-3,TRBV29-1,-
TGCAGCGTGGGGGACAGCACAGATACGCGGTATTTT,CSVGDSTDTRYF,-,TRBJ2-3,TRBV29-1,TRBD1
TGCAGCGTATGGACTAGCGGGAGAAGGAGTCCGTACGGGCAGTACTTC,CSVWTSGRRSPYGQYF,-,TRBJ2-7,TRBV29-1,TRBD2
TGTGCCATCAGACTGCTAGCGGGAGGAAGGGATGGGCAGTTCTTC,CAIRLLAGGRDGQFF,-,TRBJ2-1,TRBV11-1,TRBD2
TGTGCCAGCAGCTCCTCCCCCAGATCAACACTAGCGGGGCACAATGAGCAGTTCTTC,CASSSSPRSTLAGHNEQFF,large,TRBJ2-1,TRBV11-2,TRBD2